What follows are 18 T cell receptor beta chains derived from one specimen sequenced in a study of blood T cell repertoires in COVID-19. The assay was immunoSEQ multiplex PCR, and TCRdb's table has in-frame clones only and misses some. The table lists 300,000 to 400,000 clones, 88% of them singletons, with less than 1.5% in the top ten. The sample consisted of PBMCs or T cells enriched from blood (not recorded which). All receptors come from a young woman who had recovered from COVID-19.

About this clone itself: This CDR3 is also generated by other DNA sequences in the sample. The rearrangement uses TRBV9 and TRBJ1-1, with D tentatively TRBD1 (6 bases). The CDR3 runs to 15 residues. The V gene's germline CDR1 is SGDLS and CDR2 YYNGEE. The V end was cut by 0 bases, the J end by 0 bases, with 9 bases between. CDR3 sequence: CASSVGTALNTEAFF. CDR3 sequence (DNA): TGTGCCAGCAGCGTAGGGACAGCATTGAACACTGAAGCTTTCTTT. The variable domain in full, completed from reference TRBV9 and TRBJ1-1, reads DSGVTQTPKHLITATGQRVTLRCSPRSGDLSVYWYQQSLDQGLQFLIQYYNGEERAKGNILERFSAQQFPDLHSELNLSSLELGDSALYFCASSVGTALNTEAFFGQGTRLTVV.

This chain joins TRBV28 and TRBJ2-7; 8 positions agree with TRBD1. V shed 6 bases, J shed 12 bases, and the junction held 7 bases outside the gene matches. CDR1 and CDR2 from the germline V gene are MDHEN and SYDVKM. This CDR3 comprises 11 residues. CDR3 amino acids: CASSSRTGMYF. The CDR3 region has the DNA TGTGCCAGCAGCTCAAGGACAGGGATGTACTTC.

The chain carries TRBV3-1 (or the pseudogene TRBV3-2) and TRBJ2-4; a weak D match, TRBD2 (6 bases). This CDR3 is built from 17 residues. Per the germline V gene, CDR1 is LGHDT and CDR2 is YNNKEL (reference sequence). V was shortened by 4 bases and J by 0 bases, with 16 bases between the two germline ends. The CDR3 sequence is CASSPRPRGLAKNIQYF. The DNA of the CDR3 is TGTGCCAGCAGCCCCCGACCTCGGGGGTTAGCCAAAAACATTCAGTACTTC.

The count of this clone is one. The V gene is TRBV6-1, the J gene TRBJ2-7; 7 positions agree with TRBD1. Trimming removed 3 bases from V and 2 bases from J; junction bases left unmatched: 10. Germline values: CDR1 MNHNS, CDR2 SASEGT. CDR3 length equals 16 residues. CDR3 region: CASSETWDRSAYEQYF. The CDR3 nucleotides are TGTGCCAGCAGTGAGACCTGGGACAGATCAGCCTACGAGCAGTACTTC.

V usage is TRBV9 and J usage is TRBJ2-1, with D tentatively TRBD2 (6 bases). This CDR3 is built from 14 residues. The ends were cut back, 4 bases at V and 2 bases at J, with 10 bases in the middle. CDR1 is SGDLS and CDR2 is YYNGEE in the germline V gene. The CDR3 coding sequence is TGTGCCAGCAGCCCGACGGGGGCCTACAATGAGCAGTTCTTC. It specifies CASSPTGAYNEQFF.

The V gene is TRBV27, the J gene TRBJ1-2; a possible D gene is TRBD1 (6 bases). Trimming left V 6 bases short and J 8 bases short, with 16 bases between. The CDR3 is made up of 13 amino acids. Germline-derived CDR1 and CDR2 are MNHEY and SMNVEV (reference sequence). The CDR3 region is CASSRTALEGYTF. The CDR3 DNA reads TGTGCCAGCAGCCGGACAGCCCTAGAAGGCTACACCTTC.

The CDR3 sequence: CASSQGWGGLNTEAFF. DNA for the CDR3: TGTGCCAGCAGCCAAGGGTGGGGGGGGCTGAACACTGAAGCTTTCTTT. This sequence joins TRBV3-1 (or the pseudogene TRBV3-2) and TRBJ1-1; a weak D match, TRBD1 (6 bases). From germline, CDR1 is LGHDT and CDR2 YNNKEL (reference sequence). V lost 1 base and J lost 0, with 12 bases in between. The CDR3 length is 16 residues.

This clone was seen only once. The rearrangement joins TRBV27 to TRBJ2-7; 7 bases fit TRBD1. V dropped 3 bases and J dropped 1; count of bases not matched to a gene: 3. This CDR3 has 14 amino acids. Germline CDR1 reads MNHEY; CDR2 reads SMNVEV (reference sequence). CDR3 nucleotide sequence: TGTGCCAGCAGTTTCACAGGGGTTTCCTACGAGCAGTACTTC. It codes for CASSFTGVSYEQYF.

CDR3 bases: TGTGCCAGCAGCTCCCCCCCCGGGGGGACCTACGAGCAGTACTTC. It codes for CASSSPPGGTYEQYF. The chain has TRBV11-2 and TRBJ2-7; 7 bases match TRBD2. The CDR3 length is 15 residues. Germline CDR1 reads SGHAT; CDR2 reads FQNNGV. The V segment lost 4 bases and the J segment 2 bases; nucleotides outside the gene matches: 8.

The V call is TRBV19, the J call TRBJ1-6; no clear D gene. This CDR3 is built from 17 residues. Germline-derived CDR1 and CDR2 are LNHDA and SQIVND (reference sequence). The V and J ends lost 5 bases and 0 bases respectively, with 14 bases between them. CDR3 region: CASSQAGAGSYNSPLHF. CDR3 bases: TGTGCCAGTAGTCAGGCGGGTGCCGGCTCCTATAATTCACCCCTCCACTTT.

This chain joins TRBV5-1 and TRBJ2-1; a weak D match, TRBD2 (5 bases). The CDR3 contains 15 residues. Germline V gene sequence: CDR1 SGHRS, CDR2 YFSETQ. Trimming cost V 3 bases and J 1 base, with 11 bases left between them. The CDR3 protein is CASSSTSGSYNEQFF. In DNA form, the CDR3 reads TGCGCCAGCAGCTCTACTAGTGGGTCCTACAATGAGCAGTTCTTC.

V gene TRBV6-4 combines with J gene TRBJ1-5; perhaps TRBD1 as D (5 bases). Germline loops: CDR1 MRHNA, CDR2 SNTAGT. The germline V and J ends were trimmed by 6 bases and 2 bases, with 14 bases remaining between them. The CDR3 loop spans 15 amino acids. In DNA, the CDR3 is TGTGCCAGCAGGAGGGACTTTTGGGGCAATCAGCCCCAGCATTTT. Translated, it gives CASRRDFWGNQPQHF.

This sequence joins TRBV3-1 (or the pseudogene TRBV3-2) and TRBJ2-2; 12 bases are a match to TRBD2. V was pared by 2 bases and J by 6 bases, with 4 bases of the junction left unmatched. The germline gives CDR1 LGHDT, CDR2 YNNKEL (reference sequence). The CDR3 contains 16 residues. CDR3 loop: CASSQPSGGAPGELFF. In DNA form, the CDR3 reads TGTGCCAGCAGCCAACCTAGCGGGGGGGCGCCCGGGGAGCTGTTTTTT.

J is TRBJ2-2 and V is TRBV3-1 (or the pseudogene TRBV3-2), with D possibly TRBD1 on 6 matching bases. The CDR3 contains 18 residues. Germline V gene sequence: CDR1 LGHDT, CDR2 YNNKEL (reference sequence). V was cut by 4 bases and J by 3 bases, with 21 bases left in between. In nucleotides, the CDR3 is TGTGCCAGCAGCCCGACCTATCAGGGGAGAGCAGACACCGGGGAGCTGTTTTTT. This gives the protein CASSPTYQGRADTGELFF.

V gene TRBV7-8 combines with J gene TRBJ1-1; 8 bases fit TRBD1. CDR1 and CDR2 (germline): SGHVS, FQNEAQ. This CDR3 is built from 16 residues. V shed 5 bases, J shed 2 bases, and the junction held 10 bases outside the gene matches. The CDR3 spells CASSRETGDLNTEAFF. As DNA, the CDR3 is TGTGCCAGCAGCCGGGAGACAGGGGATTTAAACACTGAAGCTTTCTTT.

The rearrangement uses TRBV30 and TRBJ2-5; D is undetermined. CDR3 length: 12 residues. Trimming stripped 5 bases from V and 5 bases from J, with 12 bases between. Germline CDR1 is GTSNPN and CDR2 is SVGIG (reference sequence). CDR3 sequence reads: CAWSQAFETQYF. CDR3 DNA: TGTGCCTGGTCCCAGGCGTTCGAGACCCAGTACTTC.

V is TRBV7-8 and J is TRBJ1-6, with D possibly being TRBD1 (5 bases). The CDR3 has 16 residues. Trimming left V 6 bases short and J 11 bases short, with 23 bases between. From germline, CDR1 is SGHVS and CDR2 FQNEAQ. CDR3 sequence reads: CASRPRAGLRGTPLHF. In nucleotides, the CDR3 is TGTGCCAGCAGACCCCGGGCGGGACTAAGGGGAACACCCCTCCACTTT.

V gene TRBV24-1 combines with J gene TRBJ1-1; 7 positions match TRBD1. The germline gives CDR1 KGHDR, CDR2 SFDVKD. CDR3 length: 12 amino acids. The V and J ends lost 3 bases and 8 bases, in that order; junction bases with no gene match: 2. CDR3 nucleotide sequence: TGTGCCACCAGTGATGGGGGACAGGAAGCTTTCTTT. Its translation is CATSDGGQEAFF.